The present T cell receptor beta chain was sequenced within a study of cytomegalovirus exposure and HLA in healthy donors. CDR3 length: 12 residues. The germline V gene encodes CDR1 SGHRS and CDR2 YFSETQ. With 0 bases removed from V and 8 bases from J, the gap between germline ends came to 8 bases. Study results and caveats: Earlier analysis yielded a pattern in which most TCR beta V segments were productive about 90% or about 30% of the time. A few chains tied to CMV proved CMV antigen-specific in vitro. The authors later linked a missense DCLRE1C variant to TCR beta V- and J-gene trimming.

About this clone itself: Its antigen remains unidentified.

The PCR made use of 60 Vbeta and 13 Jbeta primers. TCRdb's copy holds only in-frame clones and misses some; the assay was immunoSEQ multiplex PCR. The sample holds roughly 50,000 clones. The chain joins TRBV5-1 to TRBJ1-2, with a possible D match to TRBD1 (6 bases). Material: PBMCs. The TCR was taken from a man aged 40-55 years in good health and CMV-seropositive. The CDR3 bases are TGCGCCAGCAGCTTGGGGGGGCGAGGCTACACCTTC. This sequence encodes CASSLGGRGYTF.